The clone carrying this T cell receptor beta chain came up a few times. No antigen is known for it. This sample was taken from a study of CD4+ T cells in melanoma. Overall study results and limits: Reportedly, melanoma neoantigen-specific CD4+ T cells showed varied differentiation states. A reported correlation linked neoantigen-specific CD4+ T cells to CD8+, macrophage and B cell function.

The table came from immunoSEQ multiplex PCR; TCRdb's copy has only in-frame clones and leaves some out. The sample lists around 110,000 clones, approximately 90% occurring once. Sequenced: peripheral blood. The receptor's source is a human donor with melanoma.

CDR3 in DNA: TGTGCCAGCAGCTTAGGACCCTCTAATGAGCAGTACTTC. It specifies CASSLGPSNEQYF. The chain is built from TRBV7-2 and TRBJ2-7; D is undetermined. The germline V and J ends were trimmed by 1 base and 7 bases, with 11 bases remaining between them. Germline values: CDR1 SGHTA, CDR2 FQGNSA. CDR3 size: 13 residues.